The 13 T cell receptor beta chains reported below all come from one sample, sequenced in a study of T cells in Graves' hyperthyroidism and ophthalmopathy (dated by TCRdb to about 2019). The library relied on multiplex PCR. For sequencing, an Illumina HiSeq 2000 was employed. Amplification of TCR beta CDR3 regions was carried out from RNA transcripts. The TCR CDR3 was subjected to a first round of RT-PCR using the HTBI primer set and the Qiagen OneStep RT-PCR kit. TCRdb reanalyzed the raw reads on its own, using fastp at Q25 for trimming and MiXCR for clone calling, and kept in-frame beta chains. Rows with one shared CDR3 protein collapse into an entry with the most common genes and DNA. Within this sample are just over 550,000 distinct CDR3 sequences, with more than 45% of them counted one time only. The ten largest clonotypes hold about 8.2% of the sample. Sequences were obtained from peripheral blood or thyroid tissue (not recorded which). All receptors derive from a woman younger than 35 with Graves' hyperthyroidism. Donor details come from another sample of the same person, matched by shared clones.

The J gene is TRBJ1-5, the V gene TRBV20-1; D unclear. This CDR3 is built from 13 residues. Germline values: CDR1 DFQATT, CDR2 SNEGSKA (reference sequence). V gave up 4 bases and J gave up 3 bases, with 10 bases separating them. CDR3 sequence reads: CSANGSPNQPQHF. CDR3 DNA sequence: TGCAGTGCTAACGGGAGCCCCAATCAGCCCCAGCATTTT.

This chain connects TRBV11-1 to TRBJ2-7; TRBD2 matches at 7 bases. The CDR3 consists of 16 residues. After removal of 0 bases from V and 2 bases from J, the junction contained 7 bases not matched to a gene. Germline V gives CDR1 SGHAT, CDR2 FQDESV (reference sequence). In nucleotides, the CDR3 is TGTGCCAGCAGCTTAGCTGTTGGCGGGAGTACCTACGAGCAGTACTTC. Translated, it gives CASSLAVGGSTYEQYF.

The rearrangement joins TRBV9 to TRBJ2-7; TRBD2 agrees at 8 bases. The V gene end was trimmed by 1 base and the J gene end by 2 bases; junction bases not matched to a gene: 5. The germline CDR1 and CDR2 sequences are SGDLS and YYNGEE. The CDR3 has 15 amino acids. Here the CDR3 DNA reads TGTGCCAGCAGCGTAAGTACTAGCGGAACCTACGAGCAGTACTTC. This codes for CASSVSTSGTYEQYF.

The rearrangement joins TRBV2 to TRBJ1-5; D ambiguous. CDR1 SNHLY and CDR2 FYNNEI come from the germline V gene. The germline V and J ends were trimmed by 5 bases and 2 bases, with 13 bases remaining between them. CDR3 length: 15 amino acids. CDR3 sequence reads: CASSYRPAGNQPQHF. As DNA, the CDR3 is TGTGCCAGCAGTTACCGCCCGGCAGGCAATCAGCCCCAGCATTTT.

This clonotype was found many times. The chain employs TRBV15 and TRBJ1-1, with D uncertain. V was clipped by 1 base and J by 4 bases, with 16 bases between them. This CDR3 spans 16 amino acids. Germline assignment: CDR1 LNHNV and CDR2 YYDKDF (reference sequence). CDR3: CATSRGPVRGGTEAFF. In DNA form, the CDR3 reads TGTGCCACCAGCAGAGGGCCGGTGCGGGGAGGCACTGAAGCTTTCTTT. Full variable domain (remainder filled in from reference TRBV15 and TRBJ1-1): DAMVIQNPRYQVTQFGKPVTLSCSQTLNHNVMYWYQQKSSQAPKLLFHYYDKDFNNEADTPDNFQSRRPNTSFCFLDIRSPGLGDTAMYLCATSRGPVRGGTEAFFGQGTRLTVV.

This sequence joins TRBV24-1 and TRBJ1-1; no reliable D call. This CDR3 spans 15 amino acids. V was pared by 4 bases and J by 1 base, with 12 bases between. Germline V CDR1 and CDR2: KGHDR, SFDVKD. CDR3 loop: CATSDPREGNTEAFF. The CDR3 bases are TGTGCCACCAGTGACCCAAGGGAGGGGAACACTGAAGCTTTCTTT.

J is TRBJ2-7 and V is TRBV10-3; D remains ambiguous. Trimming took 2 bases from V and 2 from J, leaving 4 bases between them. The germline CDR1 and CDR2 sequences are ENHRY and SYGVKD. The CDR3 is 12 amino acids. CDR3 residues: CAISERAYEQYF. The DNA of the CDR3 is TGTGCCATCAGTGAGCGGGCCTACGAGCAGTACTTC.

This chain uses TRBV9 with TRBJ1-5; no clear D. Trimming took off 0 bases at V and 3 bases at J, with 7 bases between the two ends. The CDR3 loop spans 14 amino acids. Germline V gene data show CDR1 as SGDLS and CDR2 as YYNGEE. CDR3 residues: CASSVGLNNQPQHF. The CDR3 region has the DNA TGTGCCAGCAGCGTAGGCCTAAACAATCAGCCCCAGCATTTT.

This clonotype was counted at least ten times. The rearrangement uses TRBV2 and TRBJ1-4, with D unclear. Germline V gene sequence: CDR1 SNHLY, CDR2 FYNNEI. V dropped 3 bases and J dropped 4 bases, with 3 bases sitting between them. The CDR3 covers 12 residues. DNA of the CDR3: TGTGCCAGCAGTGACAGTAATGAAAAACTGTTTTTT. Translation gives CASSDSNEKLFF.

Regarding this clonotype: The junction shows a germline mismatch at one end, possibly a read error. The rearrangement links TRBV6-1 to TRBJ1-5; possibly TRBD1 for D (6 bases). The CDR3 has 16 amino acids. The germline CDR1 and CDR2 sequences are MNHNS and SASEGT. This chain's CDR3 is CAISEAGARNNQPQHF. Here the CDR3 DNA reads TGTGCCATCAGTGAAGCGGGGGCAAGGAACAATCAGCCCCAGCATTTT.

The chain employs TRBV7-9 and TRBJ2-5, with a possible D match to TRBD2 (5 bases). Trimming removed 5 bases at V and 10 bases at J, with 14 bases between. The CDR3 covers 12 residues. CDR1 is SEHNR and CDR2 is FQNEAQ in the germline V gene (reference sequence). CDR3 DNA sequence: TGTGCCAGCAGCCCCGGGGTCCTGGGCCAGTACTTC. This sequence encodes CASSPGVLGQYF.

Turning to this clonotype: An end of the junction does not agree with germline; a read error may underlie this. For the CDR3, the DNA is TGTGCCAGCAGCTTGGGGGACTCTGATTATGGCTACACCTTC. Protein sequence: CASSLGDSDYGYTF. The V gene is TRBV5-1, the J gene TRBJ1-2; possible D gene TRBD1, 5 bases. Germline V gene data show CDR1 as SGHRS and CDR2 as YFSETQ. The CDR3 consists of 14 residues.

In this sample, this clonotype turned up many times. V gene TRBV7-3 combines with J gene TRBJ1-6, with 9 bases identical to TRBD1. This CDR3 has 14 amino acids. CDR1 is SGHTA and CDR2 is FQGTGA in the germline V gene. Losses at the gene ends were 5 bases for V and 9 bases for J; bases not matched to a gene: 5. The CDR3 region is CASSPGQGISPLHF. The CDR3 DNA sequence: TGTGCCAGCAGCCCGGGACAGGGAATTTCACCCCTCCACTTT.